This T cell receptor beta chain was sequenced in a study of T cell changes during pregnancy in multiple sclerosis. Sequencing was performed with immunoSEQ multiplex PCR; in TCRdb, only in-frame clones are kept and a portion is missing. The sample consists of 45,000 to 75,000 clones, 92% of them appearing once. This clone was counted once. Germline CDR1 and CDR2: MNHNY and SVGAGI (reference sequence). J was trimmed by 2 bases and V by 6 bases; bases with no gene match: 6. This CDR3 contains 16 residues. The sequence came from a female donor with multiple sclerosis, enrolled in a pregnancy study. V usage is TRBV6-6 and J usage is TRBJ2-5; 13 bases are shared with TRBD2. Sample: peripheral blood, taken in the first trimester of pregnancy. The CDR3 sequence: CASRPPGLAGQETQYF. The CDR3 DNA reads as TGTGCCAGCAGGCCGCCGGGACTAGCGGGGCAAGAGACCCAGTACTTC.